Following are 28 T cell receptor beta chains from one sample sequenced in a study of vaccination effects on CD4 cells after COVID-19 (dated by TCRdb to 2022 to 2024). No cognate antigen is known for these TCRs. In the ViraFEST assay, PBMC were stimulated with viral peptide pools, and antigen-specific CD4+ T cell clonotypes were then identified by expansion using TCR sequencing. After about 10 days of culture, CD4+ T cells were isolated with the EasySep CD4+ T cell isolation kit. None of the healthy vaccine recipients had a prior SARS-CoV-2 infection, which was confirmed by nucleocapsid antibody tests that came back negative both before and after vaccination. Library creation used the immunoSEQ multiplex PCR assay. TCRdb carries this immuneACCESS record with in-frame sequences only. Its versions omit some clonotypes, under half of them owing to an unresolved V gene in the studies checked, with the rest unexplained. For this sample there are tens of thousands of clones; about 63% appear just once. The ten largest clones add up to roughly 12% of the sample.

The sample here was CD4+ T cells from PBMCs cultured with HCoV-NL63 spike peptides, taken before COVID-19 vaccination. Reading the label with the study, this specimen's cell subset or site is: HCoV-NL63 spike overlapping peptide pool stimulation. These receptor sequences come from a human donor who received a COVID-19 vaccine.

The genes are TRBV2 and TRBJ2-1; D uncertain. Germline V CDR1 and CDR2: SNHLY, FYNNEI. V was pared by 4 bases and J by 4 bases, with 5 bases between. There are 12 residues in the CDR3. The CDR3 sequence is CASSVGYNEQFF. The CDR3 DNA reads as TGTGCCAGCAGTGTTGGATACAATGAGCAGTTCTTC.

The V call is TRBV10-2, the J call TRBJ2-7; 9 positions match TRBD1. Per the germline V gene, CDR1 is WSHSY and CDR2 is SAAADI. The junction had 7 bases not matched to a gene; V was cut back by 3 bases and J by 1 base. The CDR3 is 16 residues long. DNA for the CDR3: TGCGCCAGCAGTGACCAAGGGACAGGGTTATCCTACGAGCAGTACTTC. Its protein is CASSDQGTGLSYEQYF.

The chain employs TRBV2 and TRBJ2-1; 9 nucleotides agree with TRBD2. Germline V gene data show CDR1 as SNHLY and CDR2 as FYNNEI. The J segment lost 6 bases and the V segment lost 8 bases, leaving 17 bases of the junction unmatched. This CDR3 spans 17 amino acids. This chain's CDR3 is CASRTSPPGLASNEQFF. The CDR3 coding sequence is TGTGCCAGCCGGACCTCTCCTCCGGGACTAGCTTCCAATGAGCAGTTCTTC.

The chain carries TRBV7-9 and TRBJ2-7; possibly TRBD1 for D (5 bases). The CDR3 is 15 residues long. Trimming stripped 5 bases from V and 7 bases from J, with 21 bases between. Germline values: CDR1 SEHNR, CDR2 FQNEAQ (reference sequence). The CDR3 DNA sequence: TGTGCCAGCAGCCCGAACAAGGGGCCGTCGGAGGAGCAGTACTTC. Translated: CASSPNKGPSEEQYF.

CDR3 bases: TGCGCCAGCAGCCGAGTGATCCTCGGTATTGGCGCTGAAGCTTTCTTT. Amino acid sequence: CASSRVILGIGAEAFF. The chain joins TRBV4-1 to TRBJ1-1, with D unresolved. The V gene's germline CDR1 is MGHRA and CDR2 YSYEKL. The CDR3 is made up of 16 amino acids. Trimming stripped 4 bases from V and 6 bases from J, with 21 bases between.

This chain joins TRBV5-4 and TRBJ2-7; TRBD1 matches 7 bases. The V segment lost 4 bases and the J segment 4 bases; nucleotides outside the gene matches: 14. The CDR3 runs to 16 residues. In germline, CDR1 is SGHNT, CDR2 YYREEE (reference sequence). CDR3: CASSPVQGSAGYEQYF. The CDR3 nucleotides are TGTGCCAGCAGCCCGGTACAGGGGTCTGCCGGGTACGAGCAGTACTTC. Full variable domain (outside the CDR3, taken from reference TRBV5-4 and TRBJ2-7): ETGVTQSPTHLIKTRGQQVTLRCSSQSGHNTVSWYQQALGQGPQFIFQYYREEENGRGNFPPRFSGLQFPNYSSELNVNALELDDSALYLCASSPVQGSAGYEQYFGPGTRLTVT.

The chain links TRBV30 to TRBJ1-1; possible D gene TRBD1, 6 bases. The CDR3 spans 15 residues. Trimming took 3 bases from V and 0 from J, leaving 14 bases between them. Germline lookup yields CDR1 GTSNPN and CDR2 SVGIG (reference sequence). For the CDR3, the DNA is TGTGCCTGGAGATTTGAGGGGGTTGTGAACACTGAAGCTTTCTTT. Translated: CAWRFEGVVNTEAFF.

This rearrangement joins TRBV14 to TRBJ1-2; D not certain. The CDR3 totals 17 residues. CDR1 and CDR2 from the germline V gene are SGHDN and FVKESK. With 2 bases removed from V and 4 bases from J, the gap between germline ends came to 20 bases. In DNA form, the CDR3 reads TGTGCCAGCAGCCAATTCTTCTCCCGGACTGAGGCCTATGGCTACACCTTC. Encoded protein: CASSQFFSRTEAYGYTF.

This chain links TRBV3-1 (or the pseudogene TRBV3-2) with TRBJ1-2; D gene uncertain. V gave up 0 bases and J gave up 5 bases, with 10 bases separating them. Germline lookup yields CDR1 LGHDT and CDR2 YNNKEL (reference sequence). The CDR3 sequence is 14 residues long. CDR3 DNA sequence: TGTGCCAGCAGCCAAGATTCTGTGGCTTATGGCTACACCTTC. The encoded protein is CASSQDSVAYGYTF.

This chain joins TRBV4-1 and TRBJ1-1; 7 nucleotides align to TRBD1. This CDR3 spans 15 amino acids. V lost 4 bases and J lost 11; bases outside the gene matches: 16. In germline, CDR1 is MGHRA, CDR2 YSYEKL. CDR3 DNA sequence: TGCGCCAGCAGCCCTACCGACAGGGTTGGAGATGAGGCTTTCTTT. It translates to CASSPTDRVGDEAFF.

This clone came up once. This rearrangement joins TRBV12-5 to TRBJ2-7; the D gene is possibly TRBD1 (5 bases). V gave up 0 bases and J gave up 2 bases, with 14 bases separating them. The CDR3 is 16 residues long. Germline CDR1 and CDR2: LGHNT and FRNRAP. CDR3 sequence (DNA): TGTGCTAGTGGTTTGGTACTCGTGGGGCCCACCTACGAGCAGTACTTC. Its translation: CASGLVLVGPTYEQYF.

In its sample, this clone was seen once. The chain uses TRBV5-8 and TRBJ1-1; TRBD1 matches 10 bases. Germline loops: CDR1 SGHTS, CDR2 YDEGEE. Trimming cost V 3 bases and J 5 bases; bases outside gene matches: 10. The CDR3 has 16 residues. The CDR3 coding sequence is TGTGCCAGCAGCTGGGCCGGGACAGGGGTTCGTACTGAAGCTTTCTTT. Protein product: CASSWAGTGVRTEAFF.

The rearrangement uses TRBV6-5 and TRBJ2-2; D is unclear. This CDR3 contains 14 residues. The germline V and J ends were trimmed by 0 bases and 6 bases, with 8 bases remaining between them. Per the germline V gene, CDR1 is MNHEY and CDR2 is SVGAGI. The CDR3 spells CASSYSYNSGELFF. The CDR3 nucleotides read TGTGCCAGCAGTTACTCTTATAACTCCGGGGAGCTGTTTTTT.

Points on this clone: Other DNA sequences in the sample encode the same CDR3. This sequence joins TRBV29-1 and TRBJ2-7; no firm D call. Germline lookup yields CDR1 SQVTM and CDR2 ANQGSEA. The CDR3 covers 12 residues. Trimming pared 0 bases from V and 2 bases from J, leaving 5 bases between. CDR3 nucleotide sequence: TGCAGCGTTGAAGACGGTACCTACGAGCAGTACTTC. It encodes CSVEDGTYEQYF.

V usage is TRBV19 and J usage is TRBJ1-1, with 10 bases matching TRBD1. V was pared by 6 bases and J by 3 bases, with 7 bases of the junction left unmatched. The CDR3 is made up of 15 amino acids. Germline CDR1 is LNHDA and CDR2 is SQIVND (reference sequence). The CDR3 region has the DNA TGTGCCAGTAGGACGGACAGGGGGTCGTACACTGAAGCTTTCTTT. Encoded protein: CASRTDRGSYTEAFF.

This clone was counted a few times. The chain is built from TRBV3-1 (or the pseudogene TRBV3-2) and TRBJ1-2; D unresolved. The germline V and J ends were trimmed by 4 bases and 5 bases, with 14 bases remaining between them. CDR1 is LGHDT, CDR2 YNNKEL, per germline (reference sequence). The CDR3 is 14 residues long. The CDR3 DNA sequence: TGTGCCAGCAGCCCGTTAGGGTCGGCGTATGGCTACACCTTC. This encodes CASSPLGSAYGYTF.

The chain has TRBV9 and TRBJ2-1; 9 bases are shared with TRBD2. The CDR3 loop spans 17 amino acids. The germline gives CDR1 SGDLS, CDR2 YYNGEE. Trimming cost V 1 base and J 9 bases; bases outside gene matches: 14. The CDR3 DNA reads as TGTGCCAGCAGCGTATCCGGGACTAGCCTGGGGTTAGGTGAGCAGTTCTTC. Translation: CASSVSGTSLGLGEQFF.

CDR3 sequence reads: CASSWGTSGPTDTQYF. CDR3 nucleotides: TGTGCCAGCAGCTGGGGGACTAGCGGACCCACAGATACGCAGTATTTT. The V call is TRBV11-1, the J call TRBJ2-3, with TRBD2 matching 11 bases. The CDR3 contains 16 residues. Looked up from germline, CDR1 is SGHAT and CDR2 is FQDESV (reference sequence). With 4 bases clipped from V and 2 bases from J, the junction kept 5 bases outside the gene matches.

The chain carries TRBV18 and TRBJ1-5; D remains unclear. The CDR3 length is 13 residues. V was trimmed by 1 base and J by 5 bases, leaving 6 bases between them. CDR1 and CDR2 (germline): KGHSH, LQKENI. The CDR3 sequence is CASSPQGDQPQHF. CDR3 bases: TGTGCCAGCTCACCACAAGGCGATCAGCCCCAGCATTTT.

The genes are TRBV7-8 and TRBJ1-2, with D unresolved. Germline lookup yields CDR1 SGHVS and CDR2 FQNEAQ. V lost 2 bases and J lost 2, with 9 bases in between. CDR3 size: 14 residues. The CDR3 reads CASSLNTANYGYTF. For the CDR3, the DNA is TGTGCCAGCAGCTTAAACACAGCCAACTATGGCTACACCTTC.

The chain has TRBV19 and TRBJ2-1; TRBD1 or TRBD2 may be the D gene (6 bases each). Germline lookup yields CDR1 LNHDA and CDR2 SQIVND (reference sequence). This CDR3 contains 19 residues. V was trimmed by 2 bases and J by 4 bases, leaving 24 bases between them. The CDR3: CASSISGQRGDRGYNEQFF. CDR3 in DNA: TGTGCCAGTAGTATAAGCGGACAGAGGGGGGATCGTGGTTACAATGAGCAGTTCTTC.

CDR3 DNA sequence: TGTGCCAGTAGTATTTCGGACAGTAACTATGGCTACACCTTC. Its protein product is CASSISDSNYGYTF. The chain has TRBV19 and TRBJ1-2, with a weak D call TRBD1 (6 bases). CDR3 length: 14 residues. V was clipped by 3 bases and J by 1 base, with 9 bases between them. Germline-derived CDR1 and CDR2 are LNHDA and SQIVND (reference sequence).

This rearrangement joins TRBV19 to TRBJ2-7; 11 nucleotides match TRBD2. There are 16 residues in the CDR3. Trimming cost V 3 bases and J 3 bases; bases outside gene matches: 7. Germline CDR1 and CDR2: LNHDA and SQIVND (reference sequence). For the CDR3, the DNA is TGTGCCAGTAGTATCTTTACTAGCGGGAGCCGCTACGAGCAGTACTTC. It codes for CASSIFTSGSRYEQYF.

The V gene is TRBV7-7, the J gene TRBJ2-2, with TRBD1 as a possible D gene (5 bases). The CDR3 sequence is 15 residues long. Trimming took 2 bases from V and 0 from J, leaving 7 bases between them. The germline V gene has CDR1 SSHAT and CDR2 FNYEAQ (reference sequence). CDR3 coding DNA: TGTGCCAGCAGCTTATCCAGGGCGAACACCGGGGAGCTGTTTTTT. Translating it yields CASSLSRANTGELFF. Full variable domain (missing parts from reference TRBV7-7 and TRBJ2-2): GAGVSQSPRYKVTKRGQDVTLRCDPISSHATLYWYQQALGQGPEFLTYFNYEAQPDKSGLPSDRFSAERPEGSISTLTIQRTEQRDSAMYRCASSLSRANTGELFFGEGSRLTVL.

A few counts support this clone. This rearrangement joins TRBV24-1 to TRBJ2-1, with 7 nucleotides matching TRBD2. This CDR3 contains 11 residues. Germline assignment: CDR1 KGHDR and CDR2 SFDVKD. Trimming cost V 9 bases and J 7 bases; bases outside gene matches: 2. CDR3 in amino acids: CATGEGNEQFF. CDR3 DNA sequence: TGTGCCACCGGGGAGGGGAATGAGCAGTTCTTC.

CDR3: CASSLGDTGVNEQFF. The CDR3 DNA sequence: TGTGCCAGCAGCTTAGGGGACACAGGGGTCAATGAGCAGTTCTTC. This rearrangement joins TRBV7-7 to TRBJ2-1; 7 bases align to TRBD1. With V trimmed by 1 base and J by 6 bases, 6 bases remained unmatched. This CDR3 is 15 amino acids long. Germline CDR1 SSHAT, CDR2 FNYEAQ (reference sequence).

The chain couples TRBV25-1 to TRBJ2-7, with unresolved D. V was cut by 5 bases and J by 0 bases, with 11 bases left in between. Germline V gene sequence: CDR1 MGHDK, CDR2 SYGVNS. This CDR3 is built from 14 residues. As DNA, the CDR3 is TGTGCCAGCAGTCCCGAACTGAGCTCCTACGAGCAGTACTTC. Its translation is CASSPELSSYEQYF.

The V and J genes are TRBV15 and TRBJ1-3; possibly TRBD1 for D (5 bases). Germline CDR1 and CDR2: LNHNV and YYDKDF (reference sequence). The length of the CDR3 is 17 residues. V lost 0 bases to trimming and J lost 2 bases, with 14 bases between them. Written as DNA, the CDR3 is TGTGCCACCAGCAGAGAAGGGACGGCTATCGCTGGAAACACCATATATTTT. Translation: CATSREGTAIAGNTIYF. Full variable domain (outside the CDR3, taken from reference TRBV15 and TRBJ1-3): DAMVIQNPRYQVTQFGKPVTLSCSQTLNHNVMYWYQQKSSQAPKLLFHYYDKDFNNEADTPDNFQSRRPNTSFCFLDIRSPGLGDTAMYLCATSREGTAIAGNTIYFGEGSWLTVV.